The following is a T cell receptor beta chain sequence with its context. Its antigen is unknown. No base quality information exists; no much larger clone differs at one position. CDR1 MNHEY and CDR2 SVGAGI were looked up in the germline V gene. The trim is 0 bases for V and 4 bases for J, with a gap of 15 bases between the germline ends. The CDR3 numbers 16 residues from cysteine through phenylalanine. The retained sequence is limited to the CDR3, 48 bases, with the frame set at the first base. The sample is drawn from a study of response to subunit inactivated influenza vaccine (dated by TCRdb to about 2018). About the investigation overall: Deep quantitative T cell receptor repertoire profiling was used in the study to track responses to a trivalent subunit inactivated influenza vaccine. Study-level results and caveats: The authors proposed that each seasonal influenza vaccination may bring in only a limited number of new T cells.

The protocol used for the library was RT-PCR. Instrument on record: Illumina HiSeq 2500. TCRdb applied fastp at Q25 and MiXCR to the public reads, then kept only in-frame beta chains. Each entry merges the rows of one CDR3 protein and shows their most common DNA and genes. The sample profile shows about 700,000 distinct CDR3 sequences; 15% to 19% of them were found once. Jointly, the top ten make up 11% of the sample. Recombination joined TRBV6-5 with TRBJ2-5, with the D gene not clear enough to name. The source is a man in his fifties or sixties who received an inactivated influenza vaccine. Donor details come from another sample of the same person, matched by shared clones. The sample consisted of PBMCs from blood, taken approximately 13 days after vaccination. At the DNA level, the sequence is TGTGCCAGCAGTTACTCCACCTTGCGTGTCGGAGAGACCCAGTACTTC. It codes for CASSYSTLRVGETQYF.